The sequence of this T cell receptor (beta chain) was determined in a study of T cells in Graves' hyperthyroidism and ophthalmopathy. This clonotype showed up just a few times. TCR beta CDR3 regions were amplified from RNA transcripts. A set of HTBI primers served as the primers for a first-round RT-PCR of the TCR CDR3. A single record per CDR3 protein comes from TCRdb applying MiXCR to the multiplex PCR reads. This sample carries about 760,000 distinct CDR3 sequences, over 35% of them seen once, and the ten largest clones take roughly 31%. The CDR3 contains 13 residues. The germline V gene encodes CDR1 DFQATT and CDR2 SNEGSKA (reference sequence). Trimming stripped 0 bases from V and 12 bases from J, with 17 bases between.

The chain joins TRBV20-1 to TRBJ1-2, with a tentative D call TRBD1 (5 bases). Sequencing was performed on blood. The sequence came from a woman aged 35 to 49 with Graves' hyperthyroidism. The CDR3 reads CSARDGDQGRNTF. CDR3 sequence (DNA): TGCAGTGCTAGAGATGGGGATCAGGGTAGGAACACCTTC.